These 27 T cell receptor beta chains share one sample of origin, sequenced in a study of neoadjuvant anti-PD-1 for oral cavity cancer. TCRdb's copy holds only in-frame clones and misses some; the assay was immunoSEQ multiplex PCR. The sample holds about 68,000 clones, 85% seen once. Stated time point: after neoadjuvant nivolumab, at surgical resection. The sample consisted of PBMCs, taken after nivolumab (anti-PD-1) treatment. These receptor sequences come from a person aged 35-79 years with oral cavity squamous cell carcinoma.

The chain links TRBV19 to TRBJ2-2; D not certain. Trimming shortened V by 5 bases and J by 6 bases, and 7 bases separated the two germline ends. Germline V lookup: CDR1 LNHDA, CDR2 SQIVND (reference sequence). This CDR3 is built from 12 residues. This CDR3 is CASSLYPGELFF. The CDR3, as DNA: TGTGCCAGTAGTCTTTACCCCGGGGAGCTGTTTTTT.

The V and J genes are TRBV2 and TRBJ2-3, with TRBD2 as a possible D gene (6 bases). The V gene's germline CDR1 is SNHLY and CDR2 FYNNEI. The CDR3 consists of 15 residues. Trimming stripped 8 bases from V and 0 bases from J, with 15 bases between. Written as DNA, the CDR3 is TGTGCCAGCGGGGGAGTAGCGGTTAGCACAGATACGCAGTATTTT. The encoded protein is CASGGVAVSTDTQYF.

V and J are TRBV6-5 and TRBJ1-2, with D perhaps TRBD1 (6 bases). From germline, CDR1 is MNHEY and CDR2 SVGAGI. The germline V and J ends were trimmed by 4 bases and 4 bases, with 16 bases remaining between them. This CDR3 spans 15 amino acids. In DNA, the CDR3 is TGTGCCAGCAGTTCAACCAGGGAGGGGGGCTATGGCTACACCTTC. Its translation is CASSSTREGGYGYTF.

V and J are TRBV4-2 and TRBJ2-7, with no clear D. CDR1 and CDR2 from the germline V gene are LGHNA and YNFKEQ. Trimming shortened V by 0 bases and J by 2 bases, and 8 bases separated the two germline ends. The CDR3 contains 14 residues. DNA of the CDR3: TGTGCCAGCAGCCAAGAGGTCGTTACCTACGAGCAGTACTTC. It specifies CASSQEVVTYEQYF.

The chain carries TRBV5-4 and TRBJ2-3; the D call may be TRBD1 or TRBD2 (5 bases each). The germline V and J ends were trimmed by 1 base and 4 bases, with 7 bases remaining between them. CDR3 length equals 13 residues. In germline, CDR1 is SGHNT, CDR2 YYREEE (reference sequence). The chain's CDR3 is CASSLQGADTQYF. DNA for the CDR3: TGTGCCAGCAGCTTGCAGGGAGCAGATACGCAGTATTTT.

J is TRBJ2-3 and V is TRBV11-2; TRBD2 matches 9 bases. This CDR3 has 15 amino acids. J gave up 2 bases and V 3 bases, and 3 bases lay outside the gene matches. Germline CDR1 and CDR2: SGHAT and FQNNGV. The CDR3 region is CASSFLAGTTDTQYF. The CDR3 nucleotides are TGTGCCAGCAGCTTTCTAGCGGGGACCACAGATACGCAGTATTTT.

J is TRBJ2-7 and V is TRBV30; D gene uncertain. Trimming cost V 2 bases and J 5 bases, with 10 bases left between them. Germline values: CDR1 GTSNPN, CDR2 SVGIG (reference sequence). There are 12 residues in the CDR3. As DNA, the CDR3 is TGTGCCTGGAGTTTAAGTAGTAACGAGCAGTACTTC. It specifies CAWSLSSNEQYF.

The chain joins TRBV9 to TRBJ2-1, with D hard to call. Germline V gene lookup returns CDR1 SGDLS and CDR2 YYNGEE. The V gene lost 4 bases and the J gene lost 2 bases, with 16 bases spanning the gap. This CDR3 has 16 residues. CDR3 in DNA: TGTGCCAGCAGCCCCATCTCCCAAGGAACCTACAATGAGCAGTTCTTC. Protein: CASSPISQGTYNEQFF.

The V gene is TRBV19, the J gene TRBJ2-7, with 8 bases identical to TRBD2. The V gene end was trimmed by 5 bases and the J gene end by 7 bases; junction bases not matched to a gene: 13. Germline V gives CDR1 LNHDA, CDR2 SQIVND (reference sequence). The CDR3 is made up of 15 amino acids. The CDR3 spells CASSHPGTREREQYF. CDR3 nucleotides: TGTGCCAGTAGTCATCCCGGGACTAGGGAACGGGAGCAGTACTTC.

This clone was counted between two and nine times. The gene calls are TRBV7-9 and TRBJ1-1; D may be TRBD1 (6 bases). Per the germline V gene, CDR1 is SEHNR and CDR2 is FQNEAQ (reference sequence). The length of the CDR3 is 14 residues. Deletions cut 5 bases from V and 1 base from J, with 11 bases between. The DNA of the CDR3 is TGTGCCAGCAGCATTATGACAGGGAACACTGAAGCTTTCTTT. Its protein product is CASSIMTGNTEAFF.

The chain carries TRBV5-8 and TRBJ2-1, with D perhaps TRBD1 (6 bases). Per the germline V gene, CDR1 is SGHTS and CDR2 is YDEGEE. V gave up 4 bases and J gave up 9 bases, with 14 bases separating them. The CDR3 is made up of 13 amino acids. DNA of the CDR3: TGTGCCAGCAGCCGGGACATATTTGGTGAGCAGTTCTTC. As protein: CASSRDIFGEQFF.

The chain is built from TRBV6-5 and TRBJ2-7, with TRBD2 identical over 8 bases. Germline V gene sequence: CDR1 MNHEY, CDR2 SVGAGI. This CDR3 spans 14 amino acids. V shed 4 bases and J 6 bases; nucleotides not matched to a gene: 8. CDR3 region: CASSSPARGGEQYF. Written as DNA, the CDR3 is TGTGCCAGCAGTTCGCCTGCCCGGGGGGGCGAGCAGTACTTC.

The CDR3: CAITDGDEQFF. The CDR3, as DNA: TGTGCCATCACGGACGGGGATGAGCAGTTCTTC. The rearrangement links TRBV10-3 to TRBJ2-1, with D maybe TRBD2 (5 bases). V shed 7 bases and J shed 8 bases, with 9 bases lying between them. This CDR3 region has 11 residues. Germline V gene sequence: CDR1 ENHRY, CDR2 SYGVKD.

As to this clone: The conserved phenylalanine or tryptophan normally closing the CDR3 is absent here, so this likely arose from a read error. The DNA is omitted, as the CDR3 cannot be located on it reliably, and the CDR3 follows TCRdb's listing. The CDR3: CASRGLAGGPLVL. The rearrangement joins TRBV2 to TRBJ2-3; TRBD2 is taken as the D call from the table, unchecked against the DNA. CDR1 is SNHLY, CDR2 FYNNEI, per germline. With termini counted, the CDR3 has 13 amino acids.

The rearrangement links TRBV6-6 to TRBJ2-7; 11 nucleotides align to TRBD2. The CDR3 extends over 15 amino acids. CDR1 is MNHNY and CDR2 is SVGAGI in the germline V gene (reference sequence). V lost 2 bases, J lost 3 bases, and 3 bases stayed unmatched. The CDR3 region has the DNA TGTGCCAGCAGTTACGGCGGGACTAGCGGCTACGAGCAGTACTTC. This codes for CASSYGGTSGYEQYF.

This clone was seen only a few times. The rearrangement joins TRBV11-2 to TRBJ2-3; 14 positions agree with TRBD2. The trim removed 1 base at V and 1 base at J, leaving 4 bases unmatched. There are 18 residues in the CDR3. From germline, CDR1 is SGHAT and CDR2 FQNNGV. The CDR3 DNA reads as TGTGCCAGCAGCTTAGTGGGGACTAGCGGGAGAGGCACAGATACGCAGTATTTT. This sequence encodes CASSLVGTSGRGTDTQYF.

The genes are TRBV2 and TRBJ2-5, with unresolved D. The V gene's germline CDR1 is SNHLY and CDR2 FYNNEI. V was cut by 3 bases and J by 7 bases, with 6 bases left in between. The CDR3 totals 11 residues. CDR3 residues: CASSDYGTQYF. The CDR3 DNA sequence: TGTGCCAGCAGTGATTATGGGACCCAGTACTTC.

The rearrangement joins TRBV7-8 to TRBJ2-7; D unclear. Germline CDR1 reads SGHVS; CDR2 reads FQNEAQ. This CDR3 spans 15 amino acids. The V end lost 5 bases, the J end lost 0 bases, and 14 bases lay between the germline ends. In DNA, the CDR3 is TGTGCCAGCAGCCCCCCAGATCACCTCTCCTACGAGCAGTACTTC. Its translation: CASSPPDHLSYEQYF.

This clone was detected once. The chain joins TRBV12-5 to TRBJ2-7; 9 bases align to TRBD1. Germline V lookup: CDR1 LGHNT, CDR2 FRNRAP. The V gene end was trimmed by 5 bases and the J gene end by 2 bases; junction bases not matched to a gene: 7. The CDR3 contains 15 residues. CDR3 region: CASGLGQGVPYEQYF. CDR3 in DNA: TGTGCTAGTGGTCTGGGACAGGGAGTACCCTACGAGCAGTACTTC.

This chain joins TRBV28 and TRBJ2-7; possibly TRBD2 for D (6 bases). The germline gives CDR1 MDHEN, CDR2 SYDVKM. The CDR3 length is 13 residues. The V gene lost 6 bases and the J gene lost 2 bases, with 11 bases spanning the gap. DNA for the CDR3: TGTGCCAGCAGAGGGGCGGGGCCCTACGAGCAGTACTTC. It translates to CASRGAGPYEQYF.

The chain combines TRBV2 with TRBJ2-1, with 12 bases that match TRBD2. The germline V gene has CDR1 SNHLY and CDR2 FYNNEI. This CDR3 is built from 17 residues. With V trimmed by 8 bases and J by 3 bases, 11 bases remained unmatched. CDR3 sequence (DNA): TGTGCCAGCCCCAGACTAGCGGGAGTTGGGGTCTACAATGAGCAGTTCTTC. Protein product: CASPRLAGVGVYNEQFF.

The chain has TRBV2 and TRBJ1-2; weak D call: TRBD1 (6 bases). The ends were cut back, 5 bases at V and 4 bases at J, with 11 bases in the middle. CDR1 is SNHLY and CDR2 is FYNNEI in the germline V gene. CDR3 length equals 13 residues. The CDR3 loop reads CASSPTGSYGYTF. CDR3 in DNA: TGTGCCAGCAGTCCGACAGGAAGCTATGGCTACACCTTC. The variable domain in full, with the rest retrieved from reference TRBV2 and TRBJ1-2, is EPEVTQTPSHQVTQMGQEVILRCVPISNHLYFYWYRQILGQKVEFLVSFYNNEISEKSEIFDDQFSVERPDGSNFTLKIRSTKLEDSAMYFCASSPTGSYGYTFGSGTRLTVV.

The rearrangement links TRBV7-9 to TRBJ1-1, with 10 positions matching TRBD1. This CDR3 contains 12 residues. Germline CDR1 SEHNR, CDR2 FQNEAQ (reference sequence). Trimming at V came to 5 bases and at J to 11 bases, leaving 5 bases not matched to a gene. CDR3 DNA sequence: TGTGCCAGCAGCCCCCGACAGGGGGCGGCTTTCTTT. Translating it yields CASSPRQGAAFF.

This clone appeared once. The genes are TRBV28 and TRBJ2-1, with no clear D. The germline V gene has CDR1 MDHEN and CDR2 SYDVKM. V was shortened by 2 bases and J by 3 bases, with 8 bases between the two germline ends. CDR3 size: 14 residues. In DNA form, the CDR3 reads TGTGCCAGCAGTTTACCCAGTAGCTACAATGAGCAGTTCTTC. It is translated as CASSLPSSYNEQFF.

CDR3 bases: TGCGCCAGCAGTGGGTGGTTGACCGACAGGTTTGAAGGGAACACTGAAGCTTTCTTT. Protein: CASSGWLTDRFEGNTEAFF. V gene TRBV10-2 combines with J gene TRBJ1-1; tentative D call: TRBD1 (6 bases). Trimming removed 4 bases from V and 1 base from J, with 25 bases in between. This CDR3 comprises 19 residues. The germline CDR1 and CDR2 sequences are WSHSY and SAAADI.

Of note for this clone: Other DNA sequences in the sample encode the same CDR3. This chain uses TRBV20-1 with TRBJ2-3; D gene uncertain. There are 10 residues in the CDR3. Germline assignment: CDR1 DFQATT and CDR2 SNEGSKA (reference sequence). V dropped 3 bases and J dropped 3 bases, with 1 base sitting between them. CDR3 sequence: CSARTDTQYF. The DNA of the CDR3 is TGCAGTGCTAGGACAGATACGCAGTATTTT.

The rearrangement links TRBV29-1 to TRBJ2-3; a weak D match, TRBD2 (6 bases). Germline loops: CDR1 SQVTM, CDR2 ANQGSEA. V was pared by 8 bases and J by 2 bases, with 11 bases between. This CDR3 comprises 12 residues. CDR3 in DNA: TGCAGCCCCCGGGACTTCACAGATACGCAGTATTTT. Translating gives CSPRDFTDTQYF.